This TCR beta chain came from a study of Graves' ophthalmopathy and Graves' hyperthyroidism. Study information: Hyperthyroidism was considered stable when no ophthalmopathy appeared within 18 months of follow-up.

Broader study findings: Most thyroid-expanded clonotypes exceeding 0.001 frequency were also found in blood. For predicting ophthalmopathy progression, the model had roughly 70% sensitivity and 72% to 85% specificity.

Diagnoses were established from clinical symptoms, serum thyroxine, TRAb, thyroid ultrasound and orbital computed tomography. Per germline, CDR1 MGHDK and CDR2 SYGVNS. The CDR3 spans 14 residues. V lost 1 base and J 4 bases, leaving 10 bases between the germline ends. Beta-chain TCR CDR3 regions were amplified from RNA transcripts. The library came from an HTBI-primed first-round RT-PCR and a second-round multiplex PCR. TCRdb reanalysed the multiplex PCR reads using MiXCR and keeps one entry per CDR3 protein. Here the sample spans about 600,000 distinct CDR3 sequences, less than 45% being singletons. This clonotype was detected ten times or more. No antigen is known for it.

The sequencing sample was made of peripheral blood or thyroid tissue (not recorded which). The receptor was derived from an adult man with Graves' hyperthyroidism. The chain recombines TRBV25-1 with TRBJ2-5; a possible D gene is TRBD1 (5 bases). CDR3 sequence: CASSESGLGETQYF. The CDR3 region has the DNA TGTGCCAGCAGTGAATCAGGGTTAGGAGAGACCCAGTACTTC. Supplemented by reference TRBV25-1 and TRBJ2-5, the full variable domain reads EADIYQTPRYLVIGTGKKITLECSQTMGHDKMYWYQQDPGMELHLIHYSYGVNSTEKGDLSSESTVSRIRTEHFPLTLESARPSHTSQYLCASSESGLGETQYFGPGTRLLVL.